This T cell receptor (beta chain) was found in a study of cytomegalovirus exposure and HLA in healthy donors. Regarding the study as a whole: A classifier reportedly called cytomegalovirus status with high sensitivity and specificity.

In its sample, this clone was seen a few times. Its antigen is as yet unknown. The PCR employed 60 Vbeta primers together with 13 Jbeta primers. Clones were read by immunoSEQ multiplex PCR, and TCRdb kept only the in-frame ones, dropping some. The sample has 140,000 or so clones; less than 10% are singletons. Trimming stripped 0 bases from V and 2 bases from J, with 14 bases between. This CDR3 is 16 amino acids long. CDR1 is LGHNA and CDR2 is YSLEER in the germline V gene. The chain employs TRBV4-3 and TRBJ2-7; D is possibly TRBD2 (5 bases). The sample was PBMCs. The receptor was isolated from a male donor in good health and CMV-seronegative. The CDR3 bases are TGCGCCAGCAGCCAAGATCTAGCAGGAACCCCCTACGAGCAGTACTTC. It encodes CASSQDLAGTPYEQYF.